The rows below give T cell receptor beta chains drawn from one sample of a study of blood T cell repertoires in COVID-19. Assay: immunoSEQ multiplex PCR; the TCRdb copy retains only in-frame clones and omits some. Here the sample spans 150,000 to 200,000 clones, around 83% being singletons. Sequencing used peripheral blood. Source of these receptors: a woman in her 70s with COVID-19, enrolled during active disease. The CDR3 runs from the conserved cysteine through the conserved F or W. The order of the fields is V gene, D gene, J gene, clone size, CDR3 protein, CDR3 DNA. The D gene is left open where the match is weak. Expanded clones are given a class, and other clones once, few, many or no size at all.

TRBV19	.	TRBJ1-4	once	CASSMATGSVKLFF	TGTGCCAGTAGTATGGCGACAGGATCCGTAAAACTGTTTTTT
TRBV19	TRBD2	TRBJ2-1	.	CASSATSGRSYNEQFF	TGTGCCAGTAGTGCTACTAGCGGGAGATCCTACAATGAGCAGTTCTTC
TRBV6-2/TRBV6-3	TRBD2	TRBJ2-1	.	CASSQTSGVSYNEQFF	TGTGCCAGCAGTCAAACTAGCGGGGTCTCCTACAATGAGCAGTTCTTC
TRBV6-6	.	TRBJ1-2	.	CASRSRDSSLIGYTF	TGTGCCAGCAGGAGCCGGGACTCCTCCTTAATCGGCTACACCTTC
TRBV3-1/TRBV3-2	TRBD2	TRBJ2-1	.	CASSPRLAGGNEQFF	TGTGCCAGCAGCCCCCGCCTAGCGGGAGGCAATGAGCAGTTCTTC
TRBV14	.	TRBJ1-6	.	CASSPGTSYNSPLHF	TGTGCCAGCAGCCCCGGGACATCCTATAATTCACCCCTCCACTTT
TRBV21-1	.	TRBJ1-2	few	CASRTDWDRRNYGYTF	TGTGCCAGCCGCACTGATTGGGACAGGCGGAACTATGGCTACACCTTC
TRBV9	.	TRBJ1-4	.	CASSPRQDLTNEKLFF	TGTGCCAGCAGCCCCCGACAGGACTTAACTAATGAAAAACTGTTTTTT
TRBV7-9	TRBD1	TRBJ2-7	.	CASSFGRGPYEQYF	TGTGCCAGCAGCTTTGGCAGGGGGCCTTACGAGCAGTACTTC
TRBV5-4	.	TRBJ2-4	once	CASSPPGRGRENIQYF	TGTGCCAGCAGCCCGCCTGGGCGGGGAAGGGAAAACATTCAGTACTTC
TRBV6-2/TRBV6-3	.	TRBJ2-4	.	CASSYSKGDAQIQYF	TGTGCCAGCAGTTACTCGAAGGGGGACGCCCAAATTCAGTACTTC
TRBV5-1	.	TRBJ1-4	few	CASSSSHAGEGKLFF	TGCGCCAGCAGCTCGTCGCATGCAGGGGAGGGAAAACTGTTTTTT